The 2 T cell receptor beta chains below all came from one sample that was sequenced in a study of tumor-infiltrating lymphocytes in primary liver carcinoma. The researchers produced TCR beta cDNA from roughly 500 ng total RNA with a constant-region primer. Modified slightly, ARM-PCR produced TCR beta libraries over three nested multiplex PCR rounds. Amplification in the first two PCR rounds was performed using TRBV1-TRBV30 forward primers and a C-beta reverse primer for 10 cycles each. TCRdb re-called the multiplex PCR reads with MiXCR, one entry per CDR3 protein. The sample has a few hundred thousand distinct CDR3 sequences, more than 55% seen once. Germline DNA was extracted alongside blood RNA, which was obtained from unsorted whole blood. Material for sequencing was peripheral blood. These receptors originate from a woman aged 25 to 39 with primary liver carcinoma and hepatitis B virus infection.

In the case of this clonotype: It may be a read error: a sequence one base away is much more abundant. The V call is TRBV4-3, the J call TRBJ2-3, with a possible D match to TRBD2 (6 bases). The CDR3 is 14 residues long. Germline loops: CDR1 LGHNA, CDR2 YSLEER. Trimming pared 8 bases from V and 2 bases from J, leaving 14 bases between. CDR3 region: CASCGNVLTDTQYF. CDR3 sequence (DNA): TGCGCCAGCTGCGGGAACGTACTCACAGATACGCAGTATTTT.

This clonotype was seen many times. The chain employs TRBV6-1 and TRBJ1-1; weak D call: TRBD1 (6 bases). The germline gives CDR1 MNHNS, CDR2 SASEGT. This CDR3 region has 14 residues. Trimming left V 1 base short and J 11 bases short, with 17 bases between. Here the CDR3 DNA reads TGTGCCAGCAGTGAAGGGGTACCGGGGGCGGTTGCTTTCTTT. This translates into CASSEGVPGAVAFF.